The T cell receptor (beta chain) described here comes from a study of naive and memory T cell subsets. V gave up 4 bases and J gave up 8 bases; unmatched junction bases: 15. CDR3 length: 17 residues. The germline gives CDR1 KGHDR, CDR2 SFDVKD. In its sample, this clonotype was seen a few times. Two oligonucleotides, mixed equimolar, formed the beta constant-region primer covering TRBC1 and TRBC2. MiXCR, applied by TCRdb to the UMI-ligation and nested PCR reads, yields one record per CDR3 protein. This sample has 120,000 to 150,000 distinct CDR3 sequences; over 15% occur once, and the top ten carry approximately 0.13%.

The genes are TRBV24-1 and TRBJ2-1; TRBD2 aligns across 8 bases. The receptor comes from a human donor in good health. Sequencing was performed on naive CD4+ T cells from blood. The CDR3 sequence: CATSDPIAGKGGDEQFF. Here the CDR3 DNA reads TGTGCCACCAGTGACCCCATAGCGGGAAAAGGGGGAGATGAGCAGTTCTTC.